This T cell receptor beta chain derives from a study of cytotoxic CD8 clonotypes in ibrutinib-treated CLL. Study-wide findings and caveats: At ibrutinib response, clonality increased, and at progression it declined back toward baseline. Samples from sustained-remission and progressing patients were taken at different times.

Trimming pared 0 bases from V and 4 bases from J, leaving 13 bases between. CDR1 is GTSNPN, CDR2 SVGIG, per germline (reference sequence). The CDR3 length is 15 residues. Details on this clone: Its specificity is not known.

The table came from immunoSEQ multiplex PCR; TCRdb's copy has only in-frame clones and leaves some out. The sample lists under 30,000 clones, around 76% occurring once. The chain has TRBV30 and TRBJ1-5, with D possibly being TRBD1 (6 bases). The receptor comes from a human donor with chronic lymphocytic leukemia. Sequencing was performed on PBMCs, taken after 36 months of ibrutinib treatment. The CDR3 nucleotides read TGTGCCTGGAGTGTAAAGGGGGGGGTAAATCAGCCCCAGCATTTT. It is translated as CAWSVKGGVNQPQHF.